These T cell receptor beta chains were read from a single sample in a study of blood T cell repertoires in COVID-19. Using immunoSEQ multiplex PCR, the repertoire was profiled, and TCRdb retains in-frame clones only, with some absent. Of about 320,000 clones in the sample, more than 90% were seen once. The source material was PBMCs or T cells enriched from blood (not recorded which). These receptors came from a woman aged 25-40 years who had been exposed to COVID-19. The CDR3 runs from the conserved cysteine through the conserved F or W. The order of the fields is CDR3 protein, CDR3 DNA, J gene, V gene, clone size, D gene. The D gene is left open where the match is weak. Clone size appears in some rows only: once, few, many, or a class for an expanded clone.

CDR3 protein: CASSRQLGEAGAEAFF
CDR3 DNA: TGCGCCAGCAGCCGACAATTAGGGGAGGCGGGCGCTGAAGCTTTCTTT
J gene: TRBJ1-1
V gene: TRBV4-1
clone size: once
D gene: NA

CDR3 protein: CASRGSRGMNTEAFF
CDR3 DNA: TGTGCCAGCAGAGGGTCGAGGGGGATGAACACTGAAGCTTTCTTT
J gene: TRBJ1-1
V gene: TRBV6-5
clone size: NA
D gene: NA

CDR3 protein: CASSQDRPGTGINEQFF
CDR3 DNA: TGTGCCAGCAGCCAAGATCGGCCCGGGACAGGGATCAATGAGCAGTTCTTC
J gene: TRBJ2-1
V gene: TRBV3-1/TRBV3-2
clone size: NA
D gene: TRBD1

CDR3 protein: CASSHGQSGAKNIQYF
CDR3 DNA: TGTGCCAGTAGTCACGGACAGAGTGGGGCCAAAAACATTCAGTACTTC
J gene: TRBJ2-4
V gene: TRBV19
clone size: NA
D gene: NA

CDR3 protein: CASSMGRVTEAFF
CDR3 DNA: TGTGCCAGTAGTATGGGCAGGGTAACTGAAGCTTTCTTT
J gene: TRBJ1-1
V gene: TRBV19
clone size: NA
D gene: NA

CDR3 protein: CASSSPGHLTQPQHF
CDR3 DNA: TGTGCCAGCAGTTCCCCGGGACATTTAACCCAGCCCCAGCATTTT
J gene: TRBJ1-5
V gene: TRBV28
clone size: few
D gene: NA

CDR3 protein: CSVEFSSKKTYEQYF
CDR3 DNA: TGCAGCGTTGAGTTTTCGTCTAAGAAAACGTACGAGCAGTACTTC
J gene: TRBJ2-7
V gene: TRBV29-1
clone size: NA
D gene: NA

CDR3 protein: CASSLEQGGRGSEAFF
CDR3 DNA: TGTGCCAGCAGCTTAGAACAGGGTGGGAGAGGGTCTGAAGCTTTCTTT
J gene: TRBJ1-1
V gene: TRBV7-6
clone size: NA
D gene: NA

CDR3 protein: CASSSAPGQALQETQYF
CDR3 DNA: TGTGCCAGCAGTTCTGCCCCCGGACAGGCCCTCCAAGAGACCCAGTACTTC
J gene: TRBJ2-5
V gene: TRBV28
clone size: once
D gene: TRBD1

CDR3 protein: CATGQGDSYEQYF
CDR3 DNA: TGTGCCACTGGACAGGGGGATTCCTACGAGCAGTACTTC
J gene: TRBJ2-7
V gene: TRBV24-1
clone size: NA
D gene: TRBD1

CDR3 protein: CASASSGTGITGELFF
CDR3 DNA: TGTGCCAGCGCTTCCTCCGGGACAGGGATCACCGGGGAGCTGTTTTTT
J gene: TRBJ2-2
V gene: TRBV7-9
clone size: NA
D gene: TRBD1

CDR3 protein: CASLRPGYTF
CDR3 DNA: TGTGCCAGCCTCAGGCCTGGCTACACCTTC
J gene: TRBJ1-2
V gene: TRBV7-7
clone size: NA
D gene: NA

CDR3 protein: CASSSQGSNQPQHF
CDR3 DNA: TGTGCCAGCAGCTCACAGGGCAGCAATCAGCCCCAGCATTTT
J gene: TRBJ1-5
V gene: TRBV13
clone size: NA
D gene: NA

CDR3 protein: CASSHGQGTNEQFF
CDR3 DNA: TGTGCCAGCAGCCACGGACAGGGAACGAATGAGCAGTTCTTC
J gene: TRBJ2-1
V gene: TRBV3-1/TRBV3-2
clone size: NA
D gene: TRBD1

CDR3 protein: CASRPPAGAGNTIYF
CDR3 DNA: TGTGCCAGCAGACCTCCGGCAGGGGCTGGAAACACCATATATTTT
J gene: TRBJ1-3
V gene: TRBV6-5
clone size: NA
D gene: NA

CDR3 protein: CSVAPAMTARAFF
CDR3 DNA: TGCAGCGTTGCCCCAGCCATGACAGCTAGAGCTTTCTTT
J gene: TRBJ1-1
V gene: TRBV29-1
clone size: NA
D gene: NA

CDR3 protein: CAISESGTSGTNTGELFF
CDR3 DNA: TGTGCCATCAGTGAATCGGGGACTAGCGGGACGAACACCGGGGAGCTGTTTTTT
J gene: TRBJ2-2
V gene: TRBV10-3
clone size: NA
D gene: TRBD2

CDR3 protein: CASSAIEGYTF
CDR3 DNA: TGTGCCAGCAGCGCCATTGAGGGCTACACCTTC
J gene: TRBJ1-2
V gene: TRBV7-9
clone size: NA
D gene: NA

CDR3 protein: CASRSLSRIRQETQYF
CDR3 DNA: TGTGCCAGCAGATCCTTGTCCAGGATCCGTCAAGAGACCCAGTACTTC
J gene: TRBJ2-5
V gene: TRBV11-2
clone size: NA
D gene: NA

CDR3 protein: CSASGRGAIQETQYF
CDR3 DNA: TGCAGTGCTAGTGGACGGGGGGCCATCCAAGAGACCCAGTACTTC
J gene: TRBJ2-5
V gene: TRBV20-1
clone size: NA
D gene: NA

CDR3 protein: CAISEGGNYGYTF
CDR3 DNA: TGTGCCATCAGTGAAGGAGGAAACTATGGCTACACCTTC
J gene: TRBJ1-2
V gene: TRBV10-3
clone size: NA
D gene: NA

CDR3 protein: CASSDRGRIGELFF
CDR3 DNA: TGCGCCAGCAGTGACAGGGGGCGGATCGGGGAGCTGTTTTTT
J gene: TRBJ2-2
V gene: TRBV5-1
clone size: NA
D gene: TRBD1